This T cell receptor beta chain was identified during a study of OX40 agonist ivuxolimab in advanced cancers. Looking at the study overall: The study treated patients with ivuxolimab, an agonistic anti-OX40 (CD134) antibody. Overall study results and limits: On average, CD8+ T cells had more expanded clones than CD4+. The antigen specificity of the peripheral T cells (those that were expanded) was not determined.

Notes on this clone: Its matching antigen is unknown.

V lost 6 bases and J lost 4, with 27 bases in between. The CDR3 covers 18 residues. Germline V lookup: CDR1 MGHRA, CDR2 YSYEKL. Data came from immunoSEQ multiplex PCR; TCRdb stores just in-frame clones and leaves some out. The repertoire holds tens of thousands of clones, with 85% to 90% as singletons. This rearrangement joins TRBV4-1 to TRBJ1-1; weak D call: TRBD1 (5 bases). This TCR was recovered from an adult with an advanced solid tumor such as melanoma, head and neck, liver or kidney cancer. The specimen comprised CD4+ or CD8+ T cells sorted from blood, sampled in a trial of the OX40 agonist ivuxolimab. The CDR3 DNA sequence: TGCGCCAGCAGTCCAATTGGATATGTCCGACGAAGGGGCACTGAAGCTTTCTTT. Amino acid sequence: CASSPIGYVRRRGTEAFF.